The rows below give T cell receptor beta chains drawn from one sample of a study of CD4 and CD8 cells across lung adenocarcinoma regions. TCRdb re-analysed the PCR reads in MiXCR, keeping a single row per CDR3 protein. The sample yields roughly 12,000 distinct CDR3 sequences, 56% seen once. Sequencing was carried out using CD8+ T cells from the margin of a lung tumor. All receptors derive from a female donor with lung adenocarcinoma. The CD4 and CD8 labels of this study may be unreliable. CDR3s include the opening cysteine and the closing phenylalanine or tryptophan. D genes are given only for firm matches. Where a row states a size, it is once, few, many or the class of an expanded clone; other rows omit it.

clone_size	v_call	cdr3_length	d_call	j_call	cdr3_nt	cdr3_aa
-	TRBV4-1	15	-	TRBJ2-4	TGCGCCAGCAGCCCGGGGCGGAGAGCCAAAAATACGCAGTACTTC	CASSPGRRAKNTQYF
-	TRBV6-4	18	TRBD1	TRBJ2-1	TGTGCCAGCAGTGACTCCCAGTCCGGACAGGGAGAGATGAATGAGCAGTTCTTC	CASSDSQSGQGEMNEQFF
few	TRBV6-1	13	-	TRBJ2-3	TGTGCCAGCACCTACCAGGAGGCAGATACGCAGTATTTT	CASTYQEADTQYF
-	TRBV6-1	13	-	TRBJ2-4	TGTGCCAGGGGAAAACGGGCGAAAAATACGCAGTATTTC	CARGKRAKNTQYF
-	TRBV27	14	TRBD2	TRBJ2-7	TGTGGCAGCAGTGGGGGGGGATCCAAAAATACGCAGTACTTC	CGSSGGGSKNTQYF
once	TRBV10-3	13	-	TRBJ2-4	TGTGCCACGAGGCTGTTAGCCACAAACATGCAGTACTTC	CATRLLATNMQYF
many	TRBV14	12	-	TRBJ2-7	TGTGCCAGCAGCTTGTCTTCCTACGAGCAGTACTTC	CASSLSSYEQYF
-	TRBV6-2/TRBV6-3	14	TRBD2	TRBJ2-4	TGTGCGGGTCACGGGGGGGGGGACAAAAACACCCAGTACTTC	CAGHGGGDKNTQYF
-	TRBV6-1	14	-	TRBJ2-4	TGTGGCAGCTCGGCGGTGAGAGCCAAAGATACTCAGTACTTC	CGSSAVRAKDTQYF
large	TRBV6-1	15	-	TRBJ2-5	TGTGCCAGCAGTGAATATTTGACTTTAGGGGGGACCCAGTACTTC	CASSEYLTLGGTQYF